The sample holds one count of the clone carrying this T cell receptor (beta chain). The target antigen is unknown. In the same sample, other DNA sequences code for this CDR3. The protocol was immunoSEQ multiplex PCR, while the TCRdb copy is restricted to in-frame clones and leaves out a portion. This table holds some 2 million clones, roughly 95% found once. In the naive CD8 group, cells lacked CD45RO and were positively selected for CCR7, so terminally differentiated effector memory CD45RA+ cells were left out. This specimen belongs to a study of shared clonotypes between healthy human individuals. About the research overall: Each donor's CD4 naive and CD4 memory cells filled three plates apiece, CD8 naive two, and CD8 memory one. General observations from the study: Blood was the sole source, and tissue repertoires probably differ. Non-shared clonotypes were found to have lower generation probabilities than the clonotypes that were shared by all four of the sorted-subset donors. Estimated richness values were generally larger in naive subsets than in memory subsets.

CDR1 SGDLS and CDR2 YYNGEE come from the germline V gene. The CDR3 covers 14 residues. Between the trimmed V and J ends, which lost 0 bases and 4 bases, there was a span of 11 bases. The chain carries TRBV9 and TRBJ2-7, with D perhaps matching TRBD1 or TRBD2 (5 bases each). The receptor comes from a man between 18 and 29 years old in good health. Sequenced sample: naive CD8+ T cells sorted from blood. The CDR3 loop is CASSVGGDRYEQYF. CDR3 bases: TGTGCCAGCAGCGTAGGGGGAGACAGATACGAGCAGTACTTC.